A selection of T cell receptor beta chains follows, all from one sample in a study of cytomegalovirus exposure and HLA in healthy donors. Measured with immunoSEQ multiplex PCR; TCRdb has only the in-frame clones, and not every one. The sample holds some 150,000 clones, roughly three quarters seen once. The material sequenced was PBMCs. The receptors shown here come from a young man in good health and CMV-seropositive. CDR3s leave out the opening cysteine and the closing phenylalanine or tryptophan. Each record gives: J gene, V gene, CDR3 protein.

J gene: TRBJ1-2; V gene: TRBV4-3; CDR3 protein: ASSQGRQGSYGYT
J gene: TRBJ1-2; V gene: TRBV5-4; CDR3 protein: ASSPPGQGNYGYT
J gene: TRBJ1-4; V gene: TRBV11-2; CDR3 protein: ASRLGAAPNEKLF
J gene: TRBJ2-7; V gene: TRBV2; CDR3 protein: ARREAAYEQY
J gene: TRBJ2-1; V gene: TRBV6-1; CDR3 protein: ASSEALGAVLNEQF
J gene: TRBJ2-5; V gene: TRBV19; CDR3 protein: ASSITGTQETQY
J gene: TRBJ2-7; V gene: TRBV9; CDR3 protein: ASSGTSGGPYEQY
J gene: TRBJ2-3; V gene: TRBV29-1; CDR3 protein: SVEDPPNLAGGSGTDTQY
J gene: TRBJ1-6; V gene: TRBV7-6; CDR3 protein: ASSLVASGSYNSPLH
J gene: TRBJ1-3; V gene: TRBV6-6; CDR3 protein: ASRPGTTGNTIY
J gene: TRBJ1-6; V gene: TRBV4-3; CDR3 protein: ASSPHTGRNSPLH
J gene: TRBJ2-1; V gene: TRBV27; CDR3 protein: ASSPYGTSGGGEQF
J gene: TRBJ1-1; V gene: TRBV25-1; CDR3 protein: ASSLTRGNTEAF
J gene: TRBJ2-7; V gene: TRBV7-6; CDR3 protein: ASSPSGRISYEQY
J gene: TRBJ1-5; V gene: TRBV10-3; CDR3 protein: AISAGTGDKDQPQH
J gene: TRBJ1-1; V gene: TRBV4-3; CDR3 protein: ASSQDRGDRGTEAF
J gene: TRBJ2-5; V gene: TRBV27; CDR3 protein: ASRGAGGPQETQY